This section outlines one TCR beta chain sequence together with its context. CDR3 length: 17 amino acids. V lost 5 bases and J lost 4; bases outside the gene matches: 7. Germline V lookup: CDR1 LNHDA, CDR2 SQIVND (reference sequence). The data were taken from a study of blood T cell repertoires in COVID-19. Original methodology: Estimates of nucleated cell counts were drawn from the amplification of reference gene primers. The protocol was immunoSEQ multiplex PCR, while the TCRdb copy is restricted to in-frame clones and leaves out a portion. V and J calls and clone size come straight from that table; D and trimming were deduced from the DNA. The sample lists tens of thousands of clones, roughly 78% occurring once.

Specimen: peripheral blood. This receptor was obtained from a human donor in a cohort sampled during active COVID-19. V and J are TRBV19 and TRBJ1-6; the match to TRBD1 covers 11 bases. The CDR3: CASSEPRDRGYNSPLHF. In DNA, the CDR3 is TGTGCCAGTAGTGAACCCCGGGACAGGGGGTATAATTCACCCCTCCACTTT.